The 23 T cell receptor beta chains below come from one sample, sequenced in a study of sequential checkpoint blockade in melanoma. The assay was immunoSEQ multiplex PCR, and TCRdb's table has in-frame clones only and misses some. The table lists 7,000 to 9,500 clones, roughly a quarter of them singletons, with over 4.5% in the top ten. Stated treatment: randomized to nivolumab then ipilimumab (arm A) or the reverse (arm B). Sequenced material: tumor tissue (inferred from file names), taken from a patient given nivolumab and ipilimumab in sequence. All receptors derive from a human donor with melanoma.

This clone was seen a handful of times. The rearrangement joins TRBV9 to TRBJ1-5; the match to TRBD1 covers 8 bases. The V and J ends lost 3 bases and 8 bases, in that order; junction bases with no gene match: 7. CDR1 is SGDLS and CDR2 is YYNGEE in the germline V gene. The CDR3 runs to 14 residues. CDR3 coding DNA: TGTGCCAGCAGCGCCACAGGGGGTGCTAAGCCCCAGCATTTT. Its translation is CASSATGGAKPQHF. Complete variable domain (other parts from reference TRBV9 and TRBJ1-5): DSGVTQTPKHLITATGQRVTLRCSPRSGDLSVYWYQQSLDQGLQFLIQYYNGEERAKGNILERFSAQQFPDLHSELNLSSLELGDSALYFCASSATGGAKPQHFGDGTRLSIL.

This clone has only a few counts. The chain has TRBV12-5 and TRBJ2-7, with TRBD1 matching over 7 bases. The CDR3 is 14 amino acids. Per the germline V gene, CDR1 is LGHNT and CDR2 is FRNRAP. CDR3 region: CASTLQGYSYEQYF. The CDR3 coding sequence is TGTGCCAGCACCTTACAGGGGTACTCCTACGAGCAGTACTTC.

The rearrangement joins TRBV28 to TRBJ1-3; D gene ambiguous. This CDR3 has 16 residues. V was clipped by 2 bases and J by 2 bases, with 13 bases between them. Germline assignment: CDR1 MDHEN and CDR2 SYDVKM. This chain's CDR3 is CASSLRGAWTGNTIYF. The CDR3 DNA reads TGTGCCAGCAGTTTACGGGGAGCTTGGACTGGAAACACCATATATTTT.

This sequence joins TRBV5-1 and TRBJ2-7; 10 positions match TRBD1. The length of the CDR3 is 16 residues. From germline, CDR1 is SGHRS and CDR2 YFSETQ. V lost 0 bases to trimming and J lost 7 bases; unmatched junction nucleotides: 10. CDR3 sequence (DNA): TGCGCCAGCAGCTTGGCCGACGGGACAGGGGAGTATGAGCAGTACTTC. Encoded protein: CASSLADGTGEYEQYF.

This clone has just a few counts. This chain uses TRBV6-8 with TRBJ2-4; 7 bases line up with TRBD2. J gave up 6 bases and V 5 bases, and 7 bases lay outside the gene matches. The CDR3 loop spans 14 amino acids. Germline-derived CDR1 and CDR2 are MNHGY and SAAAGT. The CDR3 DNA follows: TGTGCCAGCAGTCAACTAGCGCATTTAAACATTCAGTACTTC. It yields the protein CASSQLAHLNIQYF.

By sample fraction, this clone is medium-sized. V and J are TRBV19 and TRBJ1-1; perhaps TRBD1 as D (6 bases). The CDR3 covers 14 residues. The V and J ends lost 3 bases and 4 bases respectively, with 12 bases between them. Germline values: CDR1 LNHDA, CDR2 SQIVND (reference sequence). DNA of the CDR3: TGTGCCAGTAGTATGACAGGACTGGGCACTGAAGCTTTCTTT. It is translated as CASSMTGLGTEAFF. Using reference TRBV19 and TRBJ1-1 for the parts outside the CDR3, the full variable domain is DGGITQSPKYLFRKEGQNVTLSCEQNLNHDAMYWYRQDPGQGLRLIYYSQIVNDFQKGDIAEGYSVSREKKESFPLTVTSAQKNPTAFYLCASSMTGLGTEAFFGQGTRLTVV.

The genes are TRBV18 and TRBJ2-5; possibly TRBD2 for D (5 bases). Germline lookup yields CDR1 KGHSH and CDR2 LQKENI. V dropped 3 bases and J dropped 2 bases, with 13 bases sitting between them. This CDR3 region has 15 residues. The CDR3: CASSPEDGTQETQYF. CDR3 in DNA: TGTGCCAGCTCACCGGAGGACGGAACACAAGAGACCCAGTACTTC.

The chain couples TRBV27 to TRBJ2-3; 13 positions match TRBD2. The CDR3 is 17 residues long. Germline CDR1 reads MNHEY; CDR2 reads SMNVEV (reference sequence). The ends lost 8 bases at V and 4 bases at J; junction bases unmatched: 12. The CDR3 coding sequence is TGTGCCAGCGCCCGGGGGACTAGCGGGGTCTTTGCAGATACGCAGTATTTT. It encodes CASARGTSGVFADTQYF.

This clone is labeled as medium-sized (0.01 to 0.1%). V is TRBV6-8 and J is TRBJ2-5; D possibly corresponds to TRBD2 (5 bases). CDR1 is MNHGY and CDR2 is SAAAGT in the germline V gene. V was trimmed by 2 bases and J by 5 bases, leaving 15 bases between them. The CDR3 contains 15 residues. The CDR3 nucleotides read TGTGCCAGCAGTTACGGCGGGTTTGCTACCGAGACCCAGTACTTC. Translation gives CASSYGGFATETQYF.

The chain joins TRBV29-1 to TRBJ2-3; the D is unclear. This CDR3 has 12 residues. The V end was cut by 4 bases, the J end by 4 bases, with 9 bases between. The V gene's germline CDR1 is SQVTM and CDR2 ANQGSEA. The CDR3 bases are TGCAGCGTTGGGAGTGGCTCAGATACGCAGTATTTT. This codes for CSVGSGSDTQYF.

The sample holds a few counts of this clone. The chain's CDR3 is CASSSATGGSYEQYF. CDR3 DNA sequence: TGTGCCAGCAGTTCCGCGACAGGGGGCTCCTACGAGCAGTACTTC. The J gene is TRBJ2-7, the V gene TRBV6-8; 9 bases agree with TRBD1. V shed 4 bases, J shed 0 bases, and the junction held 4 bases outside the gene matches. Germline-derived CDR1 and CDR2 are MNHGY and SAAAGT. The CDR3 runs to 15 residues.

This clone has just a few counts. The chain joins TRBV6-8 to TRBJ2-7; TRBD1 matches at 10 bases. Germline V gene data show CDR1 as MNHGY and CDR2 as SAAAGT. The CDR3 is 13 amino acids. The trim removed 9 bases at V and 6 bases at J, leaving 8 bases unmatched. CDR3 nucleotides: TGTGCCAGTACGAGGACAGGGGGTGGCGAGCAGTACTTC. Protein: CASTRTGGGEQYF.

This clone has only a few counts. This chain connects TRBV11-3 to TRBJ2-5, with TRBD1 as a possible D gene (6 bases). This CDR3 has 15 residues. Germline V lookup: CDR1 SGHNT, CDR2 YENEEA. V shed 3 bases and J shed 0 bases, with 11 bases lying between them. The CDR3 sequence: CASSFTGTYQETQYF. The CDR3 DNA is TGTGCCAGCAGCTTCACAGGGACCTACCAAGAGACCCAGTACTTC.

This clone came up a few times. This chain uses TRBV4-1 with TRBJ2-3; TRBD2 matches 12 bases. With V trimmed by 1 base and J by 2 bases, 1 base remained unmatched. Looked up from germline, CDR1 is MGHRA and CDR2 is YSYEKL. The CDR3 consists of 16 residues. Here the CDR3 reads CASSQGTSGNTDTQYF. The CDR3, as DNA: TGCGCCAGCAGCCAAGGGACTAGCGGGAACACAGATACGCAGTATTTT.

This clone was recorded a few times. The chain links TRBV19 to TRBJ2-2, with 11 positions matching TRBD2. Germline loops: CDR1 LNHDA, CDR2 SQIVND (reference sequence). The CDR3 contains 20 residues. The V gene end was trimmed by 4 bases and the J gene end by 5 bases; junction bases not matched to a gene: 18. The CDR3 coding sequence is TGTGCCAGTAGTACTCGGACAGGGTATAGCGGGAGGGCCGGTACCGGGGAGCTGTTTTTT. This gives the protein CASSTRTGYSGRAGTGELFF. Variable domain in full (rest from reference TRBV19 and TRBJ2-2): DGGITQSPKYLFRKEGQNVTLSCEQNLNHDAMYWYRQDPGQGLRLIYYSQIVNDFQKGDIAEGYSVSREKKESFPLTVTSAQKNPTAFYLCASSTRTGYSGRAGTGELFFGEGSRLTVL.

In this sample, this clone turned up a few times. The J gene is TRBJ1-3, the V gene TRBV11-3, with 7 positions matching TRBD1. The CDR3 has 15 amino acids. J gave up 0 bases and V 8 bases, and 7 bases lay outside the gene matches. CDR1 is SGHNT, CDR2 YENEEA, per germline. This chain's CDR3 is CASQSTGSSGNTIYF. The CDR3 region has the DNA TGTGCCAGCCAATCGACAGGGAGCTCTGGAAACACCATATATTTT.

The chain joins TRBV11-3 to TRBJ2-5, with a tentative D call TRBD1 (6 bases). V shed 1 base and J shed 5 bases, with 17 bases lying between them. Germline CDR1 and CDR2: SGHNT and YENEEA. The CDR3 runs to 16 residues. The CDR3 region is CASSLGLGQLRETQYF. The CDR3 coding sequence is TGTGCCAGCAGCTTAGGCCTAGGACAGTTGAGGGAGACCCAGTACTTC.

This clone occurred many times. The chain joins TRBV11-3 to TRBJ2-7; 7 nucleotides agree with TRBD2. Germline V gene lookup returns CDR1 SGHNT and CDR2 YENEEA. The CDR3 is 15 amino acids. The V gene end was trimmed by 1 base and the J gene end by 2 bases; junction bases not matched to a gene: 5. CDR3 protein: CASSLVPTSAYEQYF. The DNA of the CDR3 is TGTGCCAGCAGCTTAGTTCCTACTAGCGCCTACGAGCAGTACTTC.

This rearrangement joins TRBV6-8 to TRBJ1-5; 7 positions match TRBD1. V lost 6 bases and J lost 0; bases outside the gene matches: 11. The germline V gene has CDR1 MNHGY and CDR2 SAAAGT. CDR3 length: 17 residues. In DNA form, the CDR3 reads TGTGCCAGCAGCCGGTCGGACAGGAGCTATAGCAATCAGCCCCAGCATTTT. This encodes CASSRSDRSYSNQPQHF.

This clone was seen many times. V and J are TRBV6-8 and TRBJ2-1; D is possibly TRBD1 or TRBD2 (5 bases each). The V end was cut by 0 bases, the J end by 8 bases, with 8 bases between. Germline V gives CDR1 MNHGY, CDR2 SAAAGT. The CDR3 sequence is 13 residues long. The CDR3 nucleotides are TGTGCCAGCAGTTACTCGGGGACCCATGAGCAGTTCTTC. It encodes CASSYSGTHEQFF.

This clone appeared a single time. The genes are TRBV5-1 and TRBJ1-4, with 7 bases matching TRBD1. V was pared by 4 bases and J by 8 bases, with 8 bases of the junction left unmatched. Germline values: CDR1 SGHRS, CDR2 YFSETQ. This CDR3 contains 14 residues. CDR3 sequence: CASSRTGVGEKLFF. CDR3 nucleotide sequence: TGCGCCAGCAGCCGCACAGGGGTAGGCGAAAAACTGTTTTTT.

This rearrangement joins TRBV30 to TRBJ1-1; 7 bases align to TRBD1. CDR3 length: 12 residues. The germline V gene has CDR1 GTSNPN and CDR2 SVGIG (reference sequence). The ends lost 5 bases at V and 4 bases at J; junction bases unmatched: 4. As DNA, the CDR3 is TGTGCCTGGGACAGGGAAGCCACTGAAGCTTTCTTT. Its protein is CAWDREATEAFF.

This clone was detected many times. The chain couples TRBV11-3 to TRBJ1-1; weak D call: TRBD1 (5 bases). Deletions cut 0 bases from V and 4 bases from J, with 9 bases between. The CDR3 runs to 14 residues. Germline loops: CDR1 SGHNT, CDR2 YENEEA. CDR3 residues: CASSLDPGGTEAFF. The CDR3 DNA reads TGTGCCAGCAGCTTAGATCCGGGGGGCACTGAAGCTTTCTTT.